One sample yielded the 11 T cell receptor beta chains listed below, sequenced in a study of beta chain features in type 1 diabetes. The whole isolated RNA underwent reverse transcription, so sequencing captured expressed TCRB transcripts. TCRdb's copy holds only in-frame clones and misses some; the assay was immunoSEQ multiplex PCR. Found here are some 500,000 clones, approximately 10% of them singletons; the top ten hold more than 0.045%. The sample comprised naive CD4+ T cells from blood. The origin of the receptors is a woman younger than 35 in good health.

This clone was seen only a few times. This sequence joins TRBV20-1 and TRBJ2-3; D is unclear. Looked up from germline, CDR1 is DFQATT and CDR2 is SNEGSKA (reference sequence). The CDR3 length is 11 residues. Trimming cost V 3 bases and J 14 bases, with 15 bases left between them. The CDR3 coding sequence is TGCAGTGCTAGGCCATTTCACGTGTGGTATTTT. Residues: CSARPFHVWYF.

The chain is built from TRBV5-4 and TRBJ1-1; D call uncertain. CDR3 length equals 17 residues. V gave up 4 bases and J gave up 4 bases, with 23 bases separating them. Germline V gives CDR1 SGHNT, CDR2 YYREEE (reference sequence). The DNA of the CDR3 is TGTGCCAGCAGCCTAATGGCGGTGGCGTGGGGAAGCACTGAAGCTTTCTTT. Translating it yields CASSLMAVAWGSTEAFF.

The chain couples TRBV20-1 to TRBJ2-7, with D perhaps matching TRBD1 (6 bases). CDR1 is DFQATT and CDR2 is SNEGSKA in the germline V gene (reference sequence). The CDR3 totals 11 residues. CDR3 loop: CSARDSDRMCV. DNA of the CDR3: TGCAGTGCTAGAGATTCAGACAGGATGTGTGTC.

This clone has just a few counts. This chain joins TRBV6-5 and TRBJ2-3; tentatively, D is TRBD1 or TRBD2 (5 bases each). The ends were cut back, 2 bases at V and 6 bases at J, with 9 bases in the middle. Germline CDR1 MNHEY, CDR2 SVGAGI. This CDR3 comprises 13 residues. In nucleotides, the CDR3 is TGTGCCAGCAGTTACCCCGGGGCGGATACGCAGTATTTT. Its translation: CASSYPGADTQYF.

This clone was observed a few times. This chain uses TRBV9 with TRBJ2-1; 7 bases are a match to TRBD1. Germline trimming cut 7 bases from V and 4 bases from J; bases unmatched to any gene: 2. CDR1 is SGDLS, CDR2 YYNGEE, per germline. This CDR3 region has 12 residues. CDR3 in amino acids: CASGGQYNEQFF. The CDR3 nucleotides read TGTGCCAGCGGGGGACAGTACAATGAGCAGTTCTTC.

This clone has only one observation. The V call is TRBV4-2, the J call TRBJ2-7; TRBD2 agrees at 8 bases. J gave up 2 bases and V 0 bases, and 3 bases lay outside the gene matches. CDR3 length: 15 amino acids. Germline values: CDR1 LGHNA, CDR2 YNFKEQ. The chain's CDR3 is CASSQEAGATYEQYV. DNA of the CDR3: TGTGCCAGCAGCCAAGAAGCGGGGGCGACCTACGAGCAGTACGTC.

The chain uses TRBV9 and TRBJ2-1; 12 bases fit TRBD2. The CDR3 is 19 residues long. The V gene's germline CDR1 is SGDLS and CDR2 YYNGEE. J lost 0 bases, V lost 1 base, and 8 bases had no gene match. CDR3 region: CASSVTGTSGRSSYNEQFF. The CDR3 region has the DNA TGTGCCAGCAGCGTAACCGGGACTAGCGGGCGTAGCTCCTACAATGAGCAGTTCTTC. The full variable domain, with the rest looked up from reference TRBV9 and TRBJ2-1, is DSGVTQTPKHLITATGQRVTLRCSPRSGDLSVYWYQQSLDQGLQFLIQYYNGEERAKGNILERFSAQQFPDLHSELNLSSLELGDSALYFCASSVTGTSGRSSYNEQFFGPGTRLTVL.

The CDR3 here is CASSLTRIGGDEQFF. CDR3 DNA sequence: TGTGCCAGCAGCTTAACTAGAATAGGTGGAGATGAGCAGTTCTTC. This chain uses TRBV7-3 with TRBJ2-1; D not certain. Deletions cut 0 bases from V and 8 bases from J, with 14 bases between. This CDR3 region has 15 residues. Germline CDR1 and CDR2: SGHTA and FQGTGA.

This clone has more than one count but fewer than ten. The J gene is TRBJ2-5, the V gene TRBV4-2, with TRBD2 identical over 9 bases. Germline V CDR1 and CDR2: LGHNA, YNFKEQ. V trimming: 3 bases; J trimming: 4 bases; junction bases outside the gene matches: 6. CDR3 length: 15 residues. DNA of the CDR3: TGTGCCAGCAGCCAGGGATCACTAGCGGGAGAGACCCAGTACTTC. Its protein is CASSQGSLAGETQYF.

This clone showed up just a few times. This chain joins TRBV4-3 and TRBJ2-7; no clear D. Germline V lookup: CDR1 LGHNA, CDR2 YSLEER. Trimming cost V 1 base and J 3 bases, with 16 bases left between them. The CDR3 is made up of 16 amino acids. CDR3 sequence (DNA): TGCGCCAGCAGCCAAGCCCGGGCCCTCCGGCACTACGAGCAGTACTTC. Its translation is CASSQARALRHYEQYF.

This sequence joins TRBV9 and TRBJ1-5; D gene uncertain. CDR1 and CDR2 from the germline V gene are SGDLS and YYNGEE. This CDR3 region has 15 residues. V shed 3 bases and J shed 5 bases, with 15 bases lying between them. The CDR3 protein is CASSALGGRDQPQHF. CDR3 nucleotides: TGTGCCAGCAGCGCCTTAGGAGGGCGGGATCAGCCCCAGCATTTT.